This T cell receptor beta chain derives from a study of CD8 T cells in ankylosing spondylitis. This clonotype was observed many times. Its antigen is as yet unknown. Preparation of TCR beta libraries was done by quantitative 5'-RACE with molecular barcodes. In TCRdb, the 5' RACE reads were re-called with MiXCR into one record per CDR3 protein. The table lists 240,000 or so distinct CDR3 sequences, approximately 12% of them singletons. General study points: Roughly 8 highly homologous variants formed a TCR beta motif that appeared characteristic of ankylosing spondylitis blood. Prior literature has documented some motif variants in synovial fluid and blood from reactive arthritis.

Germline CDR1 reads MNHNS; CDR2 reads SASEGT. Trimming at V came to 6 bases and at J to 4 bases, leaving 9 bases not matched to a gene. This CDR3 has 16 amino acids. The sequencing sample was made of blood, either unsorted or a sorted T cell fraction (not recorded which). The sequence was collected from a male donor with ankylosing spondylitis or in good health (not recorded which). The chain combines TRBV6-1 with TRBJ2-5; 12 bases align to TRBD2. The CDR3 spells CASRPTSGGPGETQYF. DNA of the CDR3: TGTGCCAGCAGACCAACTAGCGGGGGGCCGGGAGAGACCCAGTACTTC.